The 13 T cell receptor beta chains below all came from one sample that was sequenced in a study of blood T cell repertoires in COVID-19. Profiling relied on immunoSEQ multiplex PCR, and the TCRdb table lists in-frame clones only, not all of them. The repertoire has about 200,000 clones, 70% to 90% of them found once; the top ten carry roughly a sixth. Material: peripheral blood. Receptors were obtained from a man in his fifties or sixties with COVID-19, enrolled during active disease.

This clone was found once. The J gene is TRBJ1-5, the V gene TRBV3-1 (or the pseudogene TRBV3-2); tentative D call: TRBD1 (6 bases). The germline CDR1 and CDR2 sequences are LGHDT and YNNKEL (reference sequence). V shed 1 base and J shed 2 bases, with 9 bases lying between them. This CDR3 comprises 15 residues. For the CDR3, the DNA is TGTGCCAGCAGCCAAGCAGGGGACGGCAATCAGCCCCAGCATTTT. This translates into CASSQAGDGNQPQHF.

This clone was detected a few times. Germline is not matched at one junction end, which may reflect a read error. The chain uses TRBV28 and TRBJ1-5; D gene uncertain. In germline, CDR1 is MDHEN, CDR2 SYDVKM. The CDR3 is made up of 13 amino acids. CDR3 bases: TGTGCCAGCAGTTTAGTTGGCAACCAGCCCCAGCATTTT. Translated: CASSLVGNQPQHF.

V gene TRBV7-6 combines with J gene TRBJ2-3, with 10 bases fitting TRBD2. Trimming cost V 1 base and J 5 bases; bases outside gene matches: 6. The CDR3 contains 16 residues. The germline CDR1 and CDR2 sequences are SGHVS and FNYEAQ. In DNA, the CDR3 is TGTGCCAGCAGCTTAGGTCCTAGCGGGGGTGGAGATACGCAGTATTTT. Translation gives CASSLGPSGGGDTQYF.

The genes are TRBV5-1 and TRBJ1-2; 9 bases map to TRBD1. The CDR3 contains 15 residues. The junction had 9 bases not matched to a gene; V was cut back by 5 bases and J by 4 bases. Germline V lookup: CDR1 SGHRS, CDR2 YFSETQ. The CDR3 DNA reads TGCGCCAGCAGGGCTGGACAGGGGAGAATCTATGGCTACACCTTC. Translating it yields CASRAGQGRIYGYTF.

The gene calls are TRBV18 and TRBJ1-3; 10 bases are shared with TRBD1. The CDR3 covers 17 residues. Germline V gene lookup returns CDR1 KGHSH and CDR2 LQKENI. V was clipped by 5 bases and J by 0 bases; unmatched bases: 7. The CDR3 sequence: CASSSTGGLDSGNTIYF. The CDR3 DNA follows: TGTGCCAGCTCATCGACAGGGGGCCTGGACTCTGGAAACACCATATATTTT.

This sequence joins TRBV28 and TRBJ1-5; D remains unclear. Germline lookup yields CDR1 MDHEN and CDR2 SYDVKM. The CDR3 contains 15 residues. V was trimmed by 10 bases and J by 0 bases, leaving 16 bases between them. The CDR3, as DNA: TGTGCCACCGCTCCTTTAAGGAGTAGCAATCAGCCCCAGCATTTT. Protein: CATAPLRSSNQPQHF. Supplemented by reference TRBV28 and TRBJ1-5, the full variable domain reads DVKVTQSSRYLVKRTGEKVFLECVQDMDHENMFWYRQDPGLGLRLIYFSYDVKMKEKGDIPEGYSVSREKKERFSLILESASTNQTSMYLCATAPLRSSNQPQHFGDGTRLSIL.

The genes are TRBV5-1 and TRBJ2-7, with 8 bases matching TRBD1. The germline gives CDR1 SGHRS, CDR2 YFSETQ. J was trimmed by 4 bases and V by 4 bases; bases with no gene match: 7. This CDR3 contains 14 residues. The CDR3, as DNA: TGCGCCAGCAGCCGATCCGGACAGGGATACGAGCAGTACTTC. As protein: CASSRSGQGYEQYF.

This clone was counted a single time. The gene calls are TRBV14 and TRBJ2-1; 16 bases match TRBD2. This CDR3 has 18 amino acids. J lost 6 bases, V lost 3 bases, and 8 bases had no gene match. Looked up from germline, CDR1 is SGHDN and CDR2 is FVKESK. CDR3 region: CASSHRPGTSGRANEQFF. The CDR3 region has the DNA TGTGCCAGCAGCCATCGTCCCGGGACTAGCGGGAGGGCCAATGAGCAGTTCTTC.

The J gene is TRBJ1-5, the V gene TRBV2, with TRBD1 matching 9 bases. The CDR3 has 14 residues. CDR1 is SNHLY, CDR2 FYNNEI, per germline. The V and J ends lost 6 bases and 3 bases, in that order; junction bases with no gene match: 3. The DNA for the CDR3 is TGTGCCAGCAGGGACAGGGGTTTCAATCAGCCCCAGCATTTT. Translated, it gives CASRDRGFNQPQHF.

V gene TRBV21-1 combines with J gene TRBJ1-5; TRBD1, as called in the table, went unchecked against the DNA. TRBV21-1 is a recognized pseudogene. The CDR3 has 18 residues. For the CDR3, the DNA is TGTGCCAGCAGCAAAGAGAGAAAAGGGGGCGAAAGCAATCAGCCCCAGCATTTT. The encoded protein is CASSKERKGGESNQPQHF.

The J gene is TRBJ1-5, the V gene TRBV6-1, with 8 bases identical to TRBD1. The CDR3 runs 15 residues. Germline V CDR1 and CDR2: MNHNS, SASEGT. The ends lost 5 bases at V and 0 bases at J; junction bases unmatched: 3. The CDR3 DNA reads TGTGCCAGCAGTAACAGGGGGGATAGCAATCAGCCCCAGCATTTT. This encodes CASSNRGDSNQPQHF.

The CDR3 loop is CASSLVTAYNSPLHF. CDR3 nucleotide sequence: TGTGCCAGCAGTTTGGTAACGGCCTATAATTCACCCCTCCACTTT. This chain links TRBV28 with TRBJ1-6; D not resolved. Germline-derived CDR1 and CDR2 are MDHEN and SYDVKM. V was cut by 3 bases and J by 2 bases, with 8 bases left in between. The CDR3 consists of 15 residues.

V and J are TRBV3-1 (or the pseudogene TRBV3-2) and TRBJ2-2, with TRBD2 as a possible D gene (5 bases). Germline CDR1 LGHDT, CDR2 YNNKEL (reference sequence). The CDR3 is made up of 16 amino acids. Trimming took off 0 bases at V and 4 bases at J, with 12 bases between the two ends. Here the CDR3 reads CASSQDTGGSTGELFF. CDR3 nucleotide sequence: TGTGCCAGCAGCCAAGATACGGGCGGGTCCACCGGGGAGCTGTTTTTT.